The 10 T cell receptor beta chains in this list originate from one sample, sequenced in a study of cytomegalovirus exposure and HLA in healthy donors. Amplification used 60 Vbeta primers and 13 Jbeta primers. Only in-frame clones appear in the TCRdb table, and some are missing; sequencing was by immunoSEQ multiplex PCR. The sample includes some 110,000 clones, approximately 76% of them seen just once. The sample comprised PBMCs. Source of these receptors: a woman in her late teens or twenties in good health and CMV-seropositive.

The table lists this clone with a count of one. The V and J genes are TRBV19 and TRBJ1-3; TRBD1 agrees at 9 bases. This CDR3 is 15 amino acids long. Unmatched junction bases numbered 7, after V lost 7 bases and J lost 3 bases. Germline values: CDR1 LNHDA, CDR2 SQIVND (reference sequence). This CDR3 reads CASTADRGFGNTIYF. In nucleotides, the CDR3 is TGTGCCAGTACCGCAGACAGGGGGTTTGGAAACACCATATATTTT. Full variable domain (missing parts from reference TRBV19 and TRBJ1-3): DGGITQSPKYLFRKEGQNVTLSCEQNLNHDAMYWYRQDPGQGLRLIYYSQIVNDFQKGDIAEGYSVSREKKESFPLTVTSAQKNPTAFYLCASTADRGFGNTIYFGEGSWLTVV.

V and J are TRBV28 and TRBJ2-7; D perhaps matches TRBD1 (5 bases). Trimming removed 6 bases from V and 3 bases from J, with 6 bases in between. The CDR3 spans 11 residues. CDR1 is MDHEN and CDR2 is SYDVKM in the germline V gene. CDR3 sequence reads: CASRDNYEQYF. The DNA of the CDR3 is TGTGCCAGCAGGGACAACTACGAGCAGTACTTC.

This chain joins TRBV5-6 and TRBJ1-2, with TRBD1 matching over 8 bases. This CDR3 comprises 15 residues. V trimming: 4 bases; J trimming: 2 bases; junction bases outside the gene matches: 7. Germline loops: CDR1 SGHDT, CDR2 YYEEEE. CDR3 in DNA: TGTGCCAGCAGCACCCTGACAGGGGTCAACTATGGCTACACCTTC. Its translation: CASSTLTGVNYGYTF. Variable domain in full (rest from reference TRBV5-6 and TRBJ1-2): DAGVTQSPTHLIKTRGQQVTLRCSPKSGHDTVSWYQQALGQGPQFIFQYYEEEERQRGNFPDRFSGHQFPNYSSELNVNALLLGDSALYLCASSTLTGVNYGYTFGSGTRLTVV.

This chain uses TRBV5-1 with TRBJ1-1; D perhaps matches TRBD1 (5 bases). V was trimmed by 0 bases and J by 0 bases, leaving 9 bases between them. CDR3 length: 15 residues. Germline V gives CDR1 SGHRS, CDR2 YFSETQ. In DNA form, the CDR3 reads TGCGCCAGCAGCTTGGTGACAGCTGTGAACACTGAAGCTTTCTTT. Protein: CASSLVTAVNTEAFF.

CDR3 DNA: TGTGCCAGCAGGCAACAGGGTTACACTGAAGCTTTCTTT. This encodes CASRQQGYTEAFF. The rearrangement links TRBV6-6 to TRBJ1-1, with a possible D match to TRBD1 (6 bases). Trimming removed 6 bases from V and 3 bases from J, with 11 bases in between. This CDR3 has 13 amino acids. Germline V CDR1 and CDR2: MNHNY, SVGAGI (reference sequence).

This clone appeared once. V gene TRBV11-2 combines with J gene TRBJ2-5; D possibly corresponds to TRBD2 (5 bases). This CDR3 comprises 16 residues. V was trimmed by 0 bases and J by 5 bases, leaving 16 bases between them. Germline CDR1 SGHAT, CDR2 FQNNGV. The CDR3 DNA reads TGTGCCAGCAGCTTAGATCTGGTCAACGGCGGGGAGACCCAGTACTTC. Amino acids: CASSLDLVNGGETQYF. Filled out from reference TRBV11-2 and TRBJ2-5, the complete variable domain reads EAGVAQSPRYKIIEKRQSVAFWCNPISGHATLYWYQQILGQGPKLLIQFQNNGVVDDSQLPKDRFSAERLKGVDSTLKIQPAKLEDSAVYLCASSLDLVNGGETQYFGPGTRLLVL.

The gene calls are TRBV9 and TRBJ2-3; 8 bases map to TRBD2. The CDR3 is made up of 15 amino acids. CDR1 and CDR2 from the germline V gene are SGDLS and YYNGEE. The junction had 8 bases not matched to a gene; V was cut back by 2 bases and J by 6 bases. The CDR3 region has the DNA TGTGCCAGCAGCGTCCATGGACTAGCATCGGATACGCAGTATTTT. Translation gives CASSVHGLASDTQYF.

This chain links TRBV5-8 with TRBJ2-3; D may be TRBD1 (6 bases). Germline V gene lookup returns CDR1 SGHTS and CDR2 YDEGEE. V lost 4 bases and J 1 base, leaving 13 bases between the germline ends. The CDR3 has 15 amino acids. CDR3 sequence: CASSPGTPRTDTQYF. In DNA, the CDR3 is TGTGCCAGCAGCCCCGGGACACCGCGCACAGATACGCAGTATTTT.

The chain links TRBV11-3 to TRBJ2-5, with D perhaps matching TRBD2 (5 bases). V was clipped by 5 bases and J by 2 bases, with 9 bases between them. CDR1 and CDR2 from the germline V gene are SGHNT and YENEEA. The CDR3 totals 13 residues. The CDR3 coding sequence is TGTGCCAGCAGCCCCGGGATTCAAGAGACCCAGTACTTC. This translates into CASSPGIQETQYF.

The genes are TRBV7-2 and TRBJ1-1, with TRBD1 matching over 9 bases. This CDR3 region has 16 residues. V shed 2 bases, J shed 1 base, and the junction held 5 bases outside the gene matches. Germline V CDR1 and CDR2: SGHTA, FQGNSA. CDR3 amino acids: CASSLFGTGPNTEAFF. In DNA form, the CDR3 reads TGTGCCAGCAGCTTATTCGGGACAGGGCCGAACACTGAAGCTTTCTTT.